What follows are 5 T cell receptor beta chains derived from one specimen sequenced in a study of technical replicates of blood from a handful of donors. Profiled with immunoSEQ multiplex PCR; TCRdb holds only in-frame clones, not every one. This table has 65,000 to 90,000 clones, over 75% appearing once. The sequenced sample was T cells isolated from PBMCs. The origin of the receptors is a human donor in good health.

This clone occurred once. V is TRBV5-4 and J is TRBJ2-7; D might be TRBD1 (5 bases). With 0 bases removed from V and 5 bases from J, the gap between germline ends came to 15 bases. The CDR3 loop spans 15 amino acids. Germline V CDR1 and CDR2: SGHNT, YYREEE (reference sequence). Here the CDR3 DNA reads TGTGCCAGCAGCTTGGAAGGGGCCGCGTGGGACGAGCAGTACTTC. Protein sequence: CASSLEGAAWDEQYF.

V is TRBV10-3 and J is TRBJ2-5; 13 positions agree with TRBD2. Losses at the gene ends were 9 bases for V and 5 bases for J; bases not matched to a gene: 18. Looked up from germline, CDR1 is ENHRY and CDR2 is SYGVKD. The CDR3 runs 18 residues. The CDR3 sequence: CAIRPSGTSGAAAETQYF. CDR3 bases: TGTGCCATTCGGCCGTCGGGGACTAGCGGGGCTGCGGCGGAGACCCAGTACTTC.

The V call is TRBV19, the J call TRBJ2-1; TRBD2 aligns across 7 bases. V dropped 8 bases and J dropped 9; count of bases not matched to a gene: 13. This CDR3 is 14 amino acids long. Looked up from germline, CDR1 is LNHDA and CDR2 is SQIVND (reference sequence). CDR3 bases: TGTGCCAGTCGCGGGAGCGCCGGGGGAAGTGAGCAGTTCTTC. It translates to CASRGSAGGSEQFF. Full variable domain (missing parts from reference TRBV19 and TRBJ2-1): DGGITQSPKYLFRKEGQNVTLSCEQNLNHDAMYWYRQDPGQGLRLIYYSQIVNDFQKGDIAEGYSVSREKKESFPLTVTSAQKNPTAFYLCASRGSAGGSEQFFGPGTRLTVL.

DNA for the CDR3: TGTGCCAGCAGTGGGAAGGGGGTGGACTATGGCTACACCTTC. It is translated as CASSGKGVDYGYTF. This chain links TRBV2 with TRBJ1-2; perhaps TRBD1 as D (6 bases). Germline V lookup: CDR1 SNHLY, CDR2 FYNNEI. Deletions cut 4 bases from V and 3 bases from J, with 12 bases between. The CDR3 spans 14 residues.

The CDR3 DNA reads TGCAGCGTTGGAATAGCGGGAGGGCCCGGCACAGATACGCAGTATTTT. Translated, it gives CSVGIAGGPGTDTQYF. The chain links TRBV29-1 to TRBJ2-3; 11 bases are a match to TRBD2. Germline CDR1 is SQVTM and CDR2 is ANQGSEA. J gave up 1 base and V 4 bases, and 7 bases lay outside the gene matches. This CDR3 spans 16 amino acids.